What follows are 2 T cell receptor beta chains derived from one specimen sequenced in a study of T cells in Graves' hyperthyroidism and ophthalmopathy. Amplification of TCR beta CDR3 regions was performed using RNA transcripts as template. A set of HTBI primers served as the primers for a first-round RT-PCR of the TCR CDR3. MiXCR was run by TCRdb on the multiplex PCR reads, yielding one entry per CDR3 protein. Counted here are about 590,000 distinct CDR3 sequences, approximately 15% occurring once; the ten biggest clones make up under 7.5%. Sequenced material: blood. The source of these receptors is a woman aged 25 to 39 with Graves' hyperthyroidism.

As for this clonotype: It may be a read error: a sequence one base away is much more abundant. The chain uses TRBV2 and TRBJ2-1, with TRBD2 matching 7 bases. The CDR3 contains 16 residues. Germline V gene lookup returns CDR1 SNHLY and CDR2 FYNNEI. Trimming at V came to 5 bases and at J to 1 base, leaving 8 bases not matched to a gene. The CDR3 loop is CASSSGGSSSYNEQFF. In DNA, the CDR3 is TGTGCCAGCAGTTCTGGCGGGAGTAGTTCCTACAATGAGCAGTTCTTC.

DNA for the CDR3: TGCGCCAGCAGTGAGTCAGGTTACAATCAGCCCCAGCATTTT. It yields the protein CASSESGYNQPQHF. The genes are TRBV10-2 and TRBJ1-5; no definite D call. CDR1 is WSHSY, CDR2 SAAADI, per germline. V gave up 0 bases and J gave up 3 bases, with 6 bases separating them. This CDR3 is 14 amino acids long.